The rows below give T cell receptor beta chains drawn from one sample of a study of blood T cell repertoires in COVID-19. Sequencing was performed with immunoSEQ multiplex PCR; in TCRdb, only in-frame clones are kept and a portion is missing. Of 250,000 or so clones listed, approximately 83% are singletons. The sample taken for sequencing was PBMCs or T cells enriched from blood (not recorded which). The receptors were gathered from a man over 45 who had recovered from COVID-19. CDR3s leave out the opening cysteine and the closing phenylalanine or tryptophan. The order of the fields is V gene, D gene, CDR3 protein. A D gene is named only where the DNA matches it firmly.

TRBV7-8	-	ASTPGGVTNTEAF
TRBV9	-	ASSPFHRGGVSGNTIY
TRBV6-5	-	ASRMDRQDTQY
TRBV20-1	-	SASVRRAGVHTEAF
TRBV27	TRBD1	ASSSAGQGPRMNTEAF
TRBV19	-	ASRPGAVESTEAF
TRBV9	TRBD1	ASSGDRESNYGYT
TRBV3-1/TRBV3-2	-	ASSSLATGELF
TRBV19	TRBD2	ASRTSGGFTDTQY
TRBV9	TRBD2	ASSFSAGGIYNEQF
TRBV2	-	ASRAAARTDTQY
TRBV5-1	-	ASSLGTQGNEKLF
TRBV10-2	-	ASSVASTANYGYT
TRBV3-1/TRBV3-2	TRBD1	ASSQRTGIYGYT
TRBV7-3	-	ASSSNGGVNTEAF
TRBV4-1	TRBD2	ASSQVGRGGIGTGELF
TRBV3-1/TRBV3-2	TRBD2	ASAPDPSGLSYEQY
TRBV28	TRBD1	ASSGTGKLLT
TRBV7-9	-	ASSLVNYGYT
TRBV6-2/TRBV6-3	TRBD2	ASSYPGLNYEQY
TRBV5-4	TRBD2	ASSGGLAGTFTDTQY
TRBV11-3	TRBD2	ASSWRAGGSSYNEQF
TRBV21-1	-	ASSKGPTSGRTDTQY
TRBV5-1	TRBD1	ASSTGGYGYT
TRBV14	-	ASSQVLSATDTQY
TRBV5-1	-	ASSREGQAETQY
TRBV25-1	TRBD1	ASGQGREQF
TRBV15	-	ATSRDFQGGSPLH
TRBV28	TRBD2	ASASPGGLEEQY
TRBV9	-	ASSDREGFSGANVLT
TRBV28	-	ASSSENTIY
TRBV30	TRBD1	AWSGQGYTEAF
TRBV4-2	-	ASSHETGTGDQPQH
TRBV11-3	TRBD2	ASSFVAVAGANEQF
TRBV6-5	-	ASSYGSMNTGELF
TRBV19	-	ASGDSGTEAF
TRBV5-4	TRBD2	ASSRGGTGETQY
TRBV7-2	TRBD2	ASSRASGGTAGYEQY
TRBV5-1	-	ASSLEPRGGYGYT
TRBV2	TRBD1	ASSARDRGRNAEAF
TRBV5-1	-	ASSLAGGRNTGELF
TRBV15	-	ATSRETGYEKLF
TRBV15	-	ATSRRATLDTQY
TRBV10-1	-	ASSDGPYTEAF
TRBV7-2	TRBD1	ASSFLPGQGGEKLF
TRBV10-3	-	AIRDSRDQPQH
TRBV7-3	TRBD1	ASSQGQGPYEQY
TRBV6-2/TRBV6-3	-	ASSYRPGRGAYSNQPQH
TRBV9	-	ASSPRRAPTGELF
TRBV6-1	-	ASSEVRGPNEKLF
TRBV18	-	ASLLSRDTEAF
TRBV27	-	ASSPSQGRLGGYT
TRBV6-5	-	ASSYSFIYEQY
TRBV5-1	-	ASSLTGQIYEQY
TRBV12-3/TRBV12-4	-	ASSLRRDQPQH
TRBV12-3/TRBV12-4	-	ASSFTVIEQY
TRBV9	-	ASSVATGGLYNEQF
TRBV19	-	ASSIDGPGSGANVLT
TRBV2	-	ASISGYRNSPLH
TRBV12-1	-	PQRPHPDRGEKLF